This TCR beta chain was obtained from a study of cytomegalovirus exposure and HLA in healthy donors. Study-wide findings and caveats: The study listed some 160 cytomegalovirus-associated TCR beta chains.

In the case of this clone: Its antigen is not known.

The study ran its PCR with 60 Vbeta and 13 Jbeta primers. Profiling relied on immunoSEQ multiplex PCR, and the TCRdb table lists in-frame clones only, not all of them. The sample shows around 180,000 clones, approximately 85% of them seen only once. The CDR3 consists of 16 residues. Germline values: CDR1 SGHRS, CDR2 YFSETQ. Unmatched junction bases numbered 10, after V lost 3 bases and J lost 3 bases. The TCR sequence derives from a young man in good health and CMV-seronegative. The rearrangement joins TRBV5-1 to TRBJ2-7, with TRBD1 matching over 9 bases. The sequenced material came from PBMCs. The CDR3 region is CASSYGQGLEVYEQYF. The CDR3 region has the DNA TGCGCCAGCAGCTACGGACAGGGGTTGGAAGTCTACGAGCAGTACTTC.